This TCR beta chain was documented in a study of blood T cell repertoires in COVID-19. Study-level information: Both acute and convalescent COVID-19 samples were obtained from the United States, Italy and Spain.

There are 16 residues in the CDR3. V lost 2 bases, J lost 4 bases, and 7 bases stayed unmatched. Looked up from germline, CDR1 is KGHSH and CDR2 is LQKENI. In the source study's methods: Estimation of nucleated cell counts was performed using reference gene primer amplification. Repertoires were generated with immunoSEQ multiplex PCR, while TCRdb's copy carries only in-frame clones and drops some. That table is the source of V, J and clone size, and D and trimming were worked out from the DNA. The table has 110,000 to 150,000 clones, 80% seen once. What was sequenced was peripheral blood. The chain is built from TRBV18 and TRBJ1-5; the match to TRBD1 covers 8 bases. This receptor was taken from a woman aged 45-60 years with acute or convalescent COVID-19. DNA for the CDR3: TGTGCCAGCTCACCAAGCGAGGGGACAGGTAATCAGCCCCAGCATTTT. Amino acid sequence: CASSPSEGTGNQPQHF.